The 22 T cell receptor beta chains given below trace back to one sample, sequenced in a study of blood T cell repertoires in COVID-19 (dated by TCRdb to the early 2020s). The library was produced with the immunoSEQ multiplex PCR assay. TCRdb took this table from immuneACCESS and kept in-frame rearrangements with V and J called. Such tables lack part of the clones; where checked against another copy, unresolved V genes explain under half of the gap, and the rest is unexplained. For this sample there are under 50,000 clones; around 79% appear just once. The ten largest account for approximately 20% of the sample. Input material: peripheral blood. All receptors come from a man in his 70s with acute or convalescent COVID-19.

CDR3 coding DNA: TGTGCCAGTAGGGGGACTGTGGGGAATGAGCAGTTCTTC. Its translation is CASRGTVGNEQFF. The chain links TRBV19 to TRBJ2-1, with D possibly being TRBD2 (6 bases). This CDR3 has 13 residues. Trimming took off 6 bases at V and 7 bases at J, with 13 bases between the two ends. Germline-derived CDR1 and CDR2 are LNHDA and SQIVND (reference sequence). Combining the CDR3 with reference TRBV19 and TRBJ2-1 gives the whole variable domain DGGITQSPKYLFRKEGQNVTLSCEQNLNHDAMYWYRQDPGQGLRLIYYSQIVNDFQKGDIAEGYSVSREKKESFPLTVTSAQKNPTAFYLCASRGTVGNEQFFGPGTRLTVL.

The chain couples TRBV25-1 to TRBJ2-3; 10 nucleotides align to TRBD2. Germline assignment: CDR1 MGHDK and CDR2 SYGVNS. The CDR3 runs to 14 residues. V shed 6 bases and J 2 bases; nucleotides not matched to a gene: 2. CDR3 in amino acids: CASRLAGPTDTQYF. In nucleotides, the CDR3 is TGTGCCAGCAGACTAGCGGGGCCCACAGATACGCAGTATTTT.

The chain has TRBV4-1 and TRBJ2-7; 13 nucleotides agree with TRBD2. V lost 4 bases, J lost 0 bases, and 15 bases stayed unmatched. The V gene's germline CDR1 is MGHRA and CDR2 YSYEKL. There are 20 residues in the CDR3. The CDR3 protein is CASSRYYRGRTSGSSYEQYF. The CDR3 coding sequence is TGCGCCAGCAGCCGATATTACAGGGGAAGGACTAGCGGGAGCTCCTACGAGCAGTACTTC.

The CDR3 DNA reads as TGTGCCAGCAGCAAGTGGACAGGGAGCTCTGGAAACACCATATATTTT. Its protein is CASSKWTGSSGNTIYF. This sequence joins TRBV11-1 and TRBJ1-3, with 8 bases aligning to TRBD1. CDR3 length: 16 amino acids. The trim removed 5 bases at V and 0 bases at J, leaving 6 bases unmatched. From germline, CDR1 is SGHAT and CDR2 FQDESV (reference sequence).

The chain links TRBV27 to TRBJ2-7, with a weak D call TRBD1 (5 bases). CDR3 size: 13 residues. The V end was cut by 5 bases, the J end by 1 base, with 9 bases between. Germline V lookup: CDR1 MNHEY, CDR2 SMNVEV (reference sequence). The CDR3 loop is CASSRTGSYEQYF. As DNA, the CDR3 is TGTGCCAGCAGTAGAACAGGTTCCTACGAGCAGTACTTC.

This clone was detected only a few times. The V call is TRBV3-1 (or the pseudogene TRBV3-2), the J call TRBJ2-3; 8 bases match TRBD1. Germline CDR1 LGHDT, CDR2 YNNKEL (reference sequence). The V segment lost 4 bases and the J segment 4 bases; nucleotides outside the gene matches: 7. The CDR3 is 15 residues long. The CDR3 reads CASSRQGPKADTQYF. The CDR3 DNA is TGTGCCAGCAGCCGACAGGGGCCGAAAGCAGATACGCAGTATTTT.

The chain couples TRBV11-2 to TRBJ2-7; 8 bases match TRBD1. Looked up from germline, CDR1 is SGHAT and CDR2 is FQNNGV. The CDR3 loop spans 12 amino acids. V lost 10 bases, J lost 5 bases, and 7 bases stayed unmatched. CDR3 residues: CATGGQGNEQYF. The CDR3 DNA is TGTGCCACCGGAGGACAGGGCAACGAGCAGTACTTC.

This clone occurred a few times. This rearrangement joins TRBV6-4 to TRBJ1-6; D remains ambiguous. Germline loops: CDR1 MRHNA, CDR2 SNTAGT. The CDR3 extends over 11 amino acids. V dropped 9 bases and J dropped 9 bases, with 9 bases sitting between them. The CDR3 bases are TGTGCCAGAGGCGAGGTTTCACCCCTCCACTTT. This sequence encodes CARGEVSPLHF.

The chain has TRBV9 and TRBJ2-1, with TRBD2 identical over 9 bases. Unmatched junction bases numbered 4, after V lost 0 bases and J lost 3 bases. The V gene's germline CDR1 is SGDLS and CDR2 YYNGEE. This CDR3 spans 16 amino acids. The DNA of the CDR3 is TGTGCCAGCAGCGTAGTTCCAGCGGGAGGCTACAATGAGCAGTTCTTC. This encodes CASSVVPAGGYNEQFF.

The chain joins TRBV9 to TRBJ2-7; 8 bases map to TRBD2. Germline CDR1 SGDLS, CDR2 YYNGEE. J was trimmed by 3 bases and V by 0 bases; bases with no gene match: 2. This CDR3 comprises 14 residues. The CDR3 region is CASSVDSGSYEQYF. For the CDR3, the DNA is TGTGCCAGCAGCGTAGACAGCGGGAGCTACGAGCAGTACTTC.

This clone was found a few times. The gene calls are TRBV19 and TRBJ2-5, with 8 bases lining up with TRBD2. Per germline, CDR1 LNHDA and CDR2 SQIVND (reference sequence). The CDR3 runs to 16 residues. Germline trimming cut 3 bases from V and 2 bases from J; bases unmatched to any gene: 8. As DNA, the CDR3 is TGTGCCAGTAGTATTTCCCCGACTAGCGCACAAGAGACCCAGTACTTC. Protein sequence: CASSISPTSAQETQYF.

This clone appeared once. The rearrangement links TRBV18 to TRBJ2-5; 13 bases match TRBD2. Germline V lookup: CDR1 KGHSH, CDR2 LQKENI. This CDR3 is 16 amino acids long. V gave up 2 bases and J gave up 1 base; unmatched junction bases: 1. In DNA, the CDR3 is TGTGCCAGCTCACCATGGACTAGCGGGAGCCAAGAGACCCAGTACTTC. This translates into CASSPWTSGSQETQYF.

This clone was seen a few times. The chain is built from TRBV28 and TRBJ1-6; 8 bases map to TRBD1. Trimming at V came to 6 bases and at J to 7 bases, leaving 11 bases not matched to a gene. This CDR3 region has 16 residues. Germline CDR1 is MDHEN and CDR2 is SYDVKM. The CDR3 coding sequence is TGTGCCAGCAGGAGATCTCTTGGACAGGGAAATTCACCCCTCCACTTT. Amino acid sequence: CASRRSLGQGNSPLHF.

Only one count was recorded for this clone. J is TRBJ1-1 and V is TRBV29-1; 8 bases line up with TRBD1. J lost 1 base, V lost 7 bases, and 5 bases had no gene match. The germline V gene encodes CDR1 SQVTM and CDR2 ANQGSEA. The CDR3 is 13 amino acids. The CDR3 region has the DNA TGCAGCGGAGGACAGGGAGGGAACACTGAAGCTTTCTTT. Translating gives CSGGQGGNTEAFF.

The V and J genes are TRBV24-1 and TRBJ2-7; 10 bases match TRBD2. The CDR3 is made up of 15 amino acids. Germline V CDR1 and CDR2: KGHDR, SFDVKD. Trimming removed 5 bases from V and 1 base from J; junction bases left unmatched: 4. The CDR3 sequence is CATSGGTSESYEQYF. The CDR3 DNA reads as TGTGCCACCAGTGGGGGGACTAGCGAATCCTACGAGCAGTACTTC.

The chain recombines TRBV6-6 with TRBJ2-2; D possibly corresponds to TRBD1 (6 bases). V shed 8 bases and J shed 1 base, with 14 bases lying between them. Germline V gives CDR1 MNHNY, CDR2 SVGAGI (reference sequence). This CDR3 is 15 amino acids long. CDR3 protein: CASCQRTVNTGELFF. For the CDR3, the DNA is TGTGCCAGCTGTCAACGGACAGTGAACACCGGGGAGCTGTTTTTT.

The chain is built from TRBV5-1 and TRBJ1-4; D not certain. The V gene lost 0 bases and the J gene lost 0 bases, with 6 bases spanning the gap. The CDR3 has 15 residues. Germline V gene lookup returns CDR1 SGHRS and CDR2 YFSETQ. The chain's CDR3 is CASSLGAATNEKLFF. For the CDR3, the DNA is TGCGCCAGCAGCTTGGGAGCCGCAACTAATGAAAAACTGTTTTTT. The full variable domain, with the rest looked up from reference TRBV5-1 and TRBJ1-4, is KAGVTQTPRYLIKTRGQQVTLSCSPISGHRSVSWYQQTPGQGLQFLFEYFSETQRNKGNFPGRFSGRQFSNSRSEMNVSTLELGDSALYLCASSLGAATNEKLFFGSGTQLSVL.

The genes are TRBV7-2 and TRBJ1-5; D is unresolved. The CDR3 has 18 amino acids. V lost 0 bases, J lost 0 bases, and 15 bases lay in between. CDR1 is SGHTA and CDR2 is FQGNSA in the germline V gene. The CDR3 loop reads CASSLALGGYASNQPQHF. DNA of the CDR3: TGTGCCAGCAGCTTAGCCCTAGGAGGGTATGCTAGCAATCAGCCCCAGCATTTT.

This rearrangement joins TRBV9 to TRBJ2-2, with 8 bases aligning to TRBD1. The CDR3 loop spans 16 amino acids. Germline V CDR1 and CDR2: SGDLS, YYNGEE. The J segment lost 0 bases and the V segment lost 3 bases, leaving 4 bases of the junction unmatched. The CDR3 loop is CASSAQQGANTGELFF. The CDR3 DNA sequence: TGTGCCAGCAGCGCCCAACAGGGGGCGAACACCGGGGAGCTGTTTTTT.

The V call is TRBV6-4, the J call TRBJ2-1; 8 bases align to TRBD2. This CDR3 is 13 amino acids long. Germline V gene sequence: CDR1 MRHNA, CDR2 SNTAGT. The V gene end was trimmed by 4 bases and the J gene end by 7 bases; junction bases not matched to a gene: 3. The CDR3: CASSVIAGNEQFF. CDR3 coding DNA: TGTGCCAGCAGTGTAATAGCGGGGAATGAGCAGTTCTTC.

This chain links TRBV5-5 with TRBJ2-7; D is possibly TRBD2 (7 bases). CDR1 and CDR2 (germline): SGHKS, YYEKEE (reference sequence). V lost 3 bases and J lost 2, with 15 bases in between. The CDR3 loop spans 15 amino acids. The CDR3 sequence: CASSYPMGGPYEQYF. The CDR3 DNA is TGTGCCAGCAGCTACCCAATGGGGGGGCCCTACGAGCAGTACTTC.

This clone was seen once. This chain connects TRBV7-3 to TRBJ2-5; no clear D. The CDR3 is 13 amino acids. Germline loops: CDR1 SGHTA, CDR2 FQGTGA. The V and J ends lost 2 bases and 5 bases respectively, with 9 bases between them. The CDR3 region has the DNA TGTGCCAGCAGCTTAGTAGTTTGGGAGACCCAGTACTTC. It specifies CASSLVVWETQYF.